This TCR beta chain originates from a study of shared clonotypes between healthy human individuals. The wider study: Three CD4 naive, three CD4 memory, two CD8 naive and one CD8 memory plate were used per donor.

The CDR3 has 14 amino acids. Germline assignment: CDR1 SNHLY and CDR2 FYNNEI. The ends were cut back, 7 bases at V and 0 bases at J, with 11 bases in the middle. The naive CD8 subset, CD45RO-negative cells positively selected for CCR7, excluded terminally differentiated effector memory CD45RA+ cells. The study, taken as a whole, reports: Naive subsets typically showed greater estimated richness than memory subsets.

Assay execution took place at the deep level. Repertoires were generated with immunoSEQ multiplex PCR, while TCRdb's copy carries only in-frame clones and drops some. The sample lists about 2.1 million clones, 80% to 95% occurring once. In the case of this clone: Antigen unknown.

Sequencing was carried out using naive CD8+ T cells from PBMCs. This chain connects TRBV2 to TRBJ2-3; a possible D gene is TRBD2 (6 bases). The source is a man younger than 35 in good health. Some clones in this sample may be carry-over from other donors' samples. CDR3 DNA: TGTGCCAGCAAATCCGGGACTAGCACAGATACGCAGTATTTT. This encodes CASKSGTSTDTQYF.